Listed below are T cell receptor beta chains from one sample, sequenced in a study of blood T cell repertoires in COVID-19. Data came from immunoSEQ multiplex PCR; TCRdb stores just in-frame clones and leaves some out. The sample lists some 380,000 clones, 70% to 90% occurring once. Sequencing was carried out using PBMCs or T cells enriched from blood (not recorded which). Receptor source: a woman aged 40 to 49 with acute COVID-19. Both conserved end residues are part of each CDR3. D genes are given only for firm matches. A row's size may be missing; if present it is once, few, many or a size class.

.	TRBD1	TRBV29-1	TRBJ2-7	TGCAGCGTTGCGGGGACAGGGTGGTACGAGCAGTACTTC	CSVAGTGWYEQYF
.	TRBD1	TRBV7-8	TRBJ1-4	TGTGCCAGCAGCCATACAACAGGGGGCGGTGAAAAACTGTTTTTT	CASSHTTGGGEKLFF
.	TRBD2	TRBV15	TRBJ2-7	TGTGCCACCAGCCCGGGACTACCAAGCTCCTACGAGCAGTACTTC	CATSPGLPSSYEQYF
.	TRBD1	TRBV19	TRBJ2-5	TGTGCCAGCCGAACCGGGACAGGGGGCCAAGAGACCCAGTACTTC	CASRTGTGGQETQYF
.	TRBD2	TRBV6-5	TRBJ2-5	TGTGCCAGCAAGGGCGGGGGGGCCTTAGGAGAGACCCAGTACTTC	CASKGGGALGETQYF
.	.	TRBV6-1	TRBJ1-6	TGTGCCAGCAGTGAAAGGGGGGGGGATTCACCCCTCCACTTT	CASSERGGDSPLHF
.	.	TRBV5-5	TRBJ2-3	TGTGCCAGCAGCTTGGGGCTAGTTAGGTCAGATACGCAGTATTTT	CASSLGLVRSDTQYF
.	.	TRBV15	TRBJ1-3	TGTGCCACCAGCAGTCGTATTTCTGGAAACACCATATATTTT	CATSSRISGNTIYF
.	.	TRBV18	TRBJ2-3	TGTGCCAGCCTCACGTCCAGGGGGGCAGATACGCAGTATTTT	CASLTSRGADTQYF
.	.	TRBV18	TRBJ2-5	TGTGCCAGCTCACCACCGACCGACAACCAAGAGACCCAGTACTTC	CASSPPTDNQETQYF
.	TRBD1	TRBV18	TRBJ1-5	TGTGCCAGCTCACGCGGGACAGGGGGTAATCAGCCCCAGCATTTT	CASSRGTGGNQPQHF
once	.	TRBV29-1	TRBJ1-2	TGCAGCGTCCAAAGGGGAGGTCGAGACTATGGCTACACCTTC	CSVQRGGRDYGYTF
.	TRBD1	TRBV20-1	TRBJ1-6	TGCAGTGCTAGTGACATGACAGGGCTCTCACCCCTCCACTTT	CSASDMTGLSPLHF
.	TRBD1	TRBV30	TRBJ1-1	TGTGCCTACAGGGGGAACAGGGTGAACACTGAAGCTTTCTTT	CAYRGNRVNTEAFF
.	TRBD1	TRBV19	TRBJ1-2	TGTGCCAGTAGTAACACAGGGGGTATCCCCTATGGCTACACCTTC	CASSNTGGIPYGYTF
.	.	TRBV27	TRBJ1-6	TGTGCCAGCAGTTTTGTATGGGGAGGCTCACCCCTCCACTTT	CASSFVWGGSPLHF
few	.	TRBV5-1	TRBJ1-1	TGCGCCAGCAGATTTGGTTGGGGGGAGAACACTGAAGCTTTCTTT	CASRFGWGENTEAFF
.	.	TRBV10-3	TRBJ1-3	TGTGCCATCAGTGAAACGTATACAGTCTCTGGAAACACCATATATTTT	CAISETYTVSGNTIYF
.	TRBD2	TRBV9	TRBJ2-1	TGTGCCAGCAGCGTTGGCGGGAGCACCAATGAGCAGTTCTTC	CASSVGGSTNEQFF